The 23 T cell receptor beta chains presented below share a single source sample, sequenced in a study of T cell responses to AZD1222 COVID-19 vaccine. Clones were sequenced by immunoSEQ multiplex PCR, and TCRdb holds only the in-frame ones, with some missing. Found here are 130,000 or so clones, 75% to 85% of them singletons; the top ten hold about 7.9%. The sample here was peripheral blood, taken 28 days after the second dose of the MenACWY control vaccine. Receptor source: an adult who received the MenACWY meningococcal vaccine as a control.

This chain joins TRBV28 and TRBJ2-1, with unresolved D. Germline values: CDR1 MDHEN, CDR2 SYDVKM. The CDR3 spans 13 residues. Between the trimmed V and J ends, which lost 2 bases and 4 bases, there was a span of 6 bases. The CDR3 protein is CASSLDQYNEQFF. CDR3 in DNA: TGTGCCAGCAGTTTAGACCAATACAATGAGCAGTTCTTC.

The gene calls are TRBV10-1 and TRBJ1-5; D possibly corresponds to TRBD1 (6 bases). The V gene lost 8 bases and the J gene lost 7 bases, with 18 bases spanning the gap. Per the germline V gene, CDR1 is WNHNN and CDR2 is SYGVQD (reference sequence). The CDR3 runs to 14 residues. The chain's CDR3 is CASWRRDTEQPQHF. The CDR3 nucleotides read TGCGCCAGCTGGCGCCGGGACACAGAACAGCCCCAGCATTTT.

CDR3 DNA sequence: TGTGCCAGCAGCTCGGGTTCGGGACTAGTCACAGAGACCCAGTACTTC. It is translated as CASSSGSGLVTETQYF. The chain recombines TRBV11-1 with TRBJ2-5; 8 nucleotides line up with TRBD2. V was clipped by 4 bases and J by 4 bases; unmatched bases: 11. The CDR3 is made up of 16 amino acids. Germline assignment: CDR1 SGHAT and CDR2 FQDESV (reference sequence).

The V call is TRBV28, the J call TRBJ2-5; 9 positions match TRBD1. CDR3 size: 14 residues. CDR1 and CDR2 (germline): MDHEN, SYDVKM. V shed 5 bases, J shed 9 bases, and the junction held 10 bases outside the gene matches. DNA of the CDR3: TGTGCCAGCAGTCCAAGGGGGACAGGGATAGCCCAGTACTTC. It yields the protein CASSPRGTGIAQYF.

The chain uses TRBV7-8 and TRBJ2-2; 12 nucleotides agree with TRBD2. The CDR3 is 19 residues long. Germline trimming cut 2 bases from V and 3 bases from J; bases unmatched to any gene: 10. CDR1 is SGHVS and CDR2 is FQNEAQ in the germline V gene. CDR3 in amino acids: CASSLWTSGIQRDTGELFF. The CDR3 coding sequence is TGTGCCAGCAGCTTATGGACTAGCGGGATTCAAAGGGACACCGGGGAGCTGTTTTTT.

V usage is TRBV5-4 and J usage is TRBJ2-1; D is uncertain. Trimming stripped 4 bases from V and 1 base from J, with 15 bases between. This CDR3 is 16 amino acids long. Germline lookup yields CDR1 SGHNT and CDR2 YYREEE (reference sequence). The CDR3 loop reads CASSPIAVTSYNEQFF. The CDR3 bases are TGTGCCAGCAGCCCTATCGCGGTCACGTCCTACAATGAGCAGTTCTTC.

This sequence joins TRBV29-1 and TRBJ1-1, with D possibly TRBD1 on 5 matching bases. The length of the CDR3 is 11 residues. The germline gives CDR1 SQVTM, CDR2 ANQGSEA. The ends were cut back, 6 bases at V and 7 bases at J, with 12 bases in the middle. CDR3 loop: CSVNPRDEAFF. The DNA of the CDR3 is TGCAGCGTAAACCCCAGGGATGAAGCTTTCTTT.

The rearrangement joins TRBV5-4 to TRBJ2-5; D is unclear. The CDR3 has 15 residues. The V gene lost 2 bases and the J gene lost 4 bases, with 15 bases spanning the gap. CDR1 is SGHNT and CDR2 is YYREEE in the germline V gene (reference sequence). The CDR3 loop is CASSFRYRSTETQYF. In nucleotides, the CDR3 is TGTGCCAGCAGCTTCCGTTATAGAAGCACAGAGACCCAGTACTTC.

This chain uses TRBV5-6 with TRBJ1-4; possible D gene TRBD1, 6 bases. The germline V gene encodes CDR1 SGHDT and CDR2 YYEEEE. This CDR3 region has 15 residues. V was pared by 4 bases and J by 8 bases, with 18 bases between. The CDR3 loop is CASSPSGGAREKLFF. CDR3 DNA sequence: TGTGCCAGCAGCCCCTCCGGGGGGGCTAGGGAAAAACTGTTTTTT.

The chain combines TRBV4-1 with TRBJ1-2, with a tentative D call TRBD1 (5 bases). Germline V gene data show CDR1 as MGHRA and CDR2 as YSYEKL. CDR3 length: 13 residues. V lost 3 bases to trimming and J lost 4 bases, with 9 bases between them. DNA for the CDR3: TGCGCCAGCAGCCATCAGGGCGGCTATGGCTACACCTTC. Amino acids: CASSHQGGYGYTF.

This clone occurred once. This chain connects TRBV9 to TRBJ1-5, with no clear D. CDR3 length equals 12 residues. Trimming took off 8 bases at V and 2 bases at J, with 8 bases between the two ends. Germline loops: CDR1 SGDLS, CDR2 YYNGEE. The CDR3 region is CASGSGNQPQHF. In DNA, the CDR3 is TGTGCCAGTGGGTCGGGCAATCAGCCCCAGCATTTT. The full variable domain, with the rest looked up from reference TRBV9 and TRBJ1-5, is DSGVTQTPKHLITATGQRVTLRCSPRSGDLSVYWYQQSLDQGLQFLIQYYNGEERAKGNILERFSAQQFPDLHSELNLSSLELGDSALYFCASGSGNQPQHFGDGTRLSIL.

This clone was seen only once. J is TRBJ2-2 and V is TRBV28; D may be TRBD2 (6 bases). CDR1 is MDHEN and CDR2 is SYDVKM in the germline V gene. The CDR3 sequence is 15 residues long. Trimming took off 3 bases at V and 3 bases at J, with 11 bases between the two ends. CDR3 sequence: CASSLLQRDTGELFF. CDR3 bases: TGTGCCAGCAGTTTGTTACAGCGGGACACCGGGGAGCTGTTTTTT.

This clone showed up just once. This chain joins TRBV6-5 and TRBJ1-1, with D hard to call. Trimming left V 0 bases short and J 0 bases short, with 8 bases between. CDR1 and CDR2 from the germline V gene are MNHEY and SVGAGI. The CDR3 length is 15 residues. The CDR3 spells CASSYSTGVNTEAFF. The CDR3 nucleotides are TGTGCCAGCAGTTACTCGACCGGGGTGAACACTGAAGCTTTCTTT.

This clone was seen more than once but under ten times. The CDR3 loop is CASSPPDSGYNEQFF. Written as DNA, the CDR3 is TGTGCCAGCTCACCACCGGACTCGGGCTACAATGAGCAGTTCTTC. This sequence joins TRBV18 and TRBJ2-1, with TRBD2 as a possible D gene (5 bases). The CDR3 has 15 amino acids. V lost 0 bases to trimming and J lost 3 bases, with 9 bases between them. Per the germline V gene, CDR1 is KGHSH and CDR2 is LQKENI.

The V call is TRBV5-6, the J call TRBJ2-3; 9 bases match TRBD1. The ends lost 2 bases at V and 1 base at J; junction bases unmatched: 11. Germline V gives CDR1 SGHDT, CDR2 YYEEEE. This CDR3 contains 18 residues. CDR3: CASSFYVQDRGRTDTQYF. In DNA form, the CDR3 reads TGTGCCAGCAGCTTTTACGTACAGGACAGGGGACGCACAGATACGCAGTATTTT.

V is TRBV24-1 and J is TRBJ1-4, with D hard to call. This CDR3 region has 14 residues. Germline loops: CDR1 KGHDR, CDR2 SFDVKD. Trimming pared 2 bases from V and 7 bases from J, leaving 10 bases between. The CDR3 is CATSDSDYFEKLFF. In DNA form, the CDR3 reads TGTGCCACCAGTGATTCAGACTATTTTGAAAAACTGTTTTTT.

V is TRBV7-9 and J is TRBJ1-6, with a tentative D call TRBD1 (5 bases). V was pared by 4 bases and J by 6 bases, with 13 bases between. Looked up from germline, CDR1 is SEHNR and CDR2 is FQNEAQ (reference sequence). The CDR3 has 15 amino acids. Written as DNA, the CDR3 is TGTGCCAGCAGCTCGAGGGACCTACTTAATTCACCCCTCCACTTT. Translating it yields CASSSRDLLNSPLHF.

The V gene is TRBV13, the J gene TRBJ1-5; 11 bases agree with TRBD1. Germline lookup yields CDR1 PRHDT and CDR2 FYEKMQ (reference sequence). Trimming cost V 4 bases and J 4 bases; bases outside gene matches: 9. CDR3 length equals 17 residues. The chain's CDR3 is CASSSRTGGVGNQPQHF. The CDR3 DNA follows: TGTGCCAGCAGCTCCCGGACAGGGGGCGTAGGTAATCAGCCCCAGCATTTT.

The V gene is TRBV4-3, the J gene TRBJ2-1; 7 positions match TRBD2. The CDR3 is 16 amino acids. Germline V gene data show CDR1 as LGHNA and CDR2 as YSLEER. Losses at the gene ends were 4 bases for V and 2 bases for J; bases not matched to a gene: 8. CDR3 residues: CASSRNLADPYNEQFF. CDR3 nucleotide sequence: TGCGCCAGCAGCCGAAACCTAGCGGACCCCTACAATGAGCAGTTCTTC.

V usage is TRBV6-5 and J usage is TRBJ2-5; TRBD2 matches at 7 bases. After removal of 6 bases from V and 4 bases from J, the junction contained 5 bases not matched to a gene. Germline-derived CDR1 and CDR2 are MNHEY and SVGAGI. The CDR3 length is 13 residues. CDR3 bases: TGTGCCAGCAGCGTCCCGGGGGGAGAGACCCAGTACTTC. Protein product: CASSVPGGETQYF.

The chain couples TRBV7-8 to TRBJ2-7; D is ambiguous. V gave up 5 bases and J gave up 3 bases, with 11 bases separating them. The CDR3 extends over 13 amino acids. Germline V CDR1 and CDR2: SGHVS, FQNEAQ. CDR3 bases: TGTGCCAGCAGCCGTGGACGAGACTACGAGCAGTACGTC. It encodes CASSRGRDYEQYV.

The V gene is TRBV5-5, the J gene TRBJ2-7; D is ambiguous. V lost 0 bases and J 2 bases, leaving 6 bases between the germline ends. The CDR3 spans 13 residues. From germline, CDR1 is SGHKS and CDR2 YYEKEE (reference sequence). In DNA, the CDR3 is TGTGCCAGCAGCTTGGAGGCCACCTACGAGCAGTACTTC. Translation gives CASSLEATYEQYF.

The chain carries TRBV5-1 and TRBJ1-3; no firm D call. The V and J ends lost 4 bases and 1 base respectively, with 9 bases between them. CDR1 SGHRS and CDR2 YFSETQ come from the germline V gene. The CDR3 is made up of 14 amino acids. CDR3 in amino acids: CASSNGVSGNTIYF. CDR3 in DNA: TGCGCCAGCAGCAACGGGGTATCTGGAAACACCATATATTTT.